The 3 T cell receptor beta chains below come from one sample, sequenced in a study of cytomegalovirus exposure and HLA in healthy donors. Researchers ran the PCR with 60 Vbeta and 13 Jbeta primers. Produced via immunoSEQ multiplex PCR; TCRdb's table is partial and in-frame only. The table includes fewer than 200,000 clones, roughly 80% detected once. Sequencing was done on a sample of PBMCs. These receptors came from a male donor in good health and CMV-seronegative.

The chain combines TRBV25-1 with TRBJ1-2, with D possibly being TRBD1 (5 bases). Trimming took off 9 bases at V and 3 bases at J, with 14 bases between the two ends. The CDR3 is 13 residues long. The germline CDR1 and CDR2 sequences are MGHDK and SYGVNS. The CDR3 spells CASSEGRDYGYTF. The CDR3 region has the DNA TGTGCCAGTTCTGAGGGGAGGGACTATGGCTACACCTTC.

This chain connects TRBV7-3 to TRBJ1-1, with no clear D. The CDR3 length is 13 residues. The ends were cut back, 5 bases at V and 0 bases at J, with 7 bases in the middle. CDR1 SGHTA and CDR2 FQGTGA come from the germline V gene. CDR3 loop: CASSPYMNTEAFF. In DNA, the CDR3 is TGTGCCAGCAGCCCATACATGAACACTGAAGCTTTCTTT.

The CDR3 loop is CASSDSYRYGYTF. CDR3 coding DNA: TGTGCCAGCAGTGACAGCTATAGGTATGGCTACACCTTC. The rearrangement uses TRBV6-5 and TRBJ1-2; a weak D match, TRBD1 (5 bases). The CDR3 extends over 13 amino acids. V shed 5 bases and J shed 5 bases, with 12 bases lying between them. Germline V CDR1 and CDR2: MNHEY, SVGAGI.